The sequence of this T cell receptor (beta chain) was determined in a study of cytomegalovirus exposure and HLA in healthy donors. Findings and caveats of the study: The listing of 150 to 200 TCR beta chains classed them as cytomegalovirus-associated. Across donors, presence/absence analyses took sequencing depth to be roughly uniform.

Germline loops: CDR1 MRHNA, CDR2 SNTAGT. V was pared by 5 bases and J by 1 base, with 1 base of the junction left unmatched. The CDR3 runs 13 residues. With respect to this clone: What it binds is not known.

Participants comprised healthy donors of bone marrow. The PCR ran on 60 Vbeta and 13 Jbeta primers. Some clones are missing from TCRdb's copy, which holds only in-frame ones; the method was immunoSEQ multiplex PCR. The sample contains approximately 260,000 clones, 80% to 95% of which appear only once. This clonotype was obtained from a girl aged 2-10 years in good health and CMV-seronegative. The chain is built from TRBV6-4 and TRBJ1-1; 7 nucleotides line up with TRBD1. Sequences were obtained from PBMCs. CDR3 DNA: TGTGCCAGCAGTAGACAGGGGAACACTGAAGCTTTCTTT. This translates into CASSRQGNTEAFF.